This TCR beta chain was observed in a study of blood T cell repertoires in COVID-19. Study at large: Sites across the United States, Italy and Spain contributed samples from acute and convalescent COVID-19. From T cells, B-cell-depleted T cells, or PBMCs came the material, which was cDNA or gDNA.

The sample holds one count of this clone. TCRdb's copy holds only in-frame clones and misses some; the assay was immunoSEQ multiplex PCR. The sample carries about 260,000 clones, around nine tenths recorded once. V was clipped by 6 bases and J by 1 base, with 3 bases between them. The CDR3 runs 11 residues. This sequence originates from a man between 40 and 49 years old who had recovered from COVID-19. This sequence joins TRBV12-3 or TRBV12-4 and TRBJ2-5; no definite D call. Material: peripheral blood. The CDR3 DNA is TGTGCCAGCAGCATCCAAGAGACCCAGTACTTC. Translation gives CASSIQETQYF.